The clone carrying this T cell receptor beta chain was detected only a few times. Its target is not known. V lost 9 bases, J lost 2 bases, and 11 bases stayed unmatched. The CDR3 is 15 residues long. Germline V gene sequence: CDR1 SEHNR, CDR2 FQNEAQ (reference sequence). As part of sample collection, lesional scalp punch biopsies and peripheral blood were taken from alopecia areata patients. These data come from a study of CD8+ T cells in alopecia areata. cDNA serving as the sequencing template came from extracted, reverse transcribed RNA. Only in-frame clones appear in the TCRdb table, and some are missing; sequencing was by immunoSEQ multiplex PCR. This table has under 150,000 clones, 40% to 55% appearing once. Study results and limitations: Elevated clonality characterized lesional scalp relative to normal scalp, particularly in alopecia totalis/universalis.

The gene calls are TRBV7-9 and TRBJ1-2; 8 bases map to TRBD1. The receptor was derived from a human donor with alopecia areata. Source material: NKG2D-low CD8+ T cells sorted from blood. CDR3 loop: CARMALAGGNYGYTF. The CDR3 DNA is TGTGCCAGGATGGCCCTTGCAGGGGGCAACTATGGCTACACCTTC.